Listed below are T cell receptor beta chains from one sample, sequenced in a study of blood T cell repertoires in COVID-19. Sequencing used immunoSEQ multiplex PCR; TCRdb keeps in-frame clones, though not all of them. The sample has 120,000 to 150,000 clones, 80% to 90% seen once; the top ten hold 6.5% to 8.5%. Sequencing was performed on peripheral blood. These receptors all come from a human donor with acute or convalescent COVID-19. The donor label of this sample is uncertain. Each CDR3 is given with its conserved first and last residue. A D gene is named only where the DNA matches it firmly. The listing skips clone size in some rows; elsewhere it reads once, few, many or a size class.

v_call	j_call	d_call	clone_size	cdr3_aa	cdr3_nt
TRBV30	TRBJ2-1	TRBD2	NA	CAWSPGGFGEQFF	TGTGCCTGGTCCCCGGGGGGATTTGGTGAGCAGTTCTTC
TRBV13	TRBJ1-6	TRBD1	once	CASSSPGTVNSPLHF	TGTGCCAGCAGCTCCCCCGGGACAGTGAATTCACCCCTCCACTTT
TRBV14	TRBJ2-1	NA	NA	CASSPWGLSSSYNEQFF	TGTGCCAGCAGCCCGTGGGGACTCAGTAGCTCCTACAATGAGCAGTTCTTC
TRBV12-3/TRBV12-4	TRBJ1-2	NA	NA	CASSRDINYGYTF	TGTGCCAGCAGTCGGGACATTAACTATGGCTACACCTTC
TRBV9	TRBJ1-4	NA	NA	CASSGGASEKLFF	TGTGCCAGCAGCGGGGGCGCGAGCGAAAAACTGTTTTTT
TRBV24-1	TRBJ1-5	NA	few	CATSEGPNQPQHF	TGTGCCACCAGTGAGGGGCCCAATCAGCCCCAGCATTTT
TRBV7-8	TRBJ2-2	TRBD2	NA	CASSSRSGAITGELFF	TGTGCCAGCAGCTCCCGCAGCGGGGCAATCACCGGGGAGCTGTTTTTT
TRBV6-1	TRBJ1-4	TRBD1	NA	CASSSPPGQNEKLFF	TGTGCCAGCAGCTCCCCCCCGGGACAGAATGAAAAACTGTTTTTT
TRBV2	TRBJ2-3	TRBD2	NA	CASSEAVAGGPADTQYF	TGTGCCAGCAGTGAAGCGGTGGCGGGGGGCCCCGCAGATACGCAGTATTTT
TRBV7-8	TRBJ2-2	TRBD1	NA	CASSQDRGLTGELFF	TGTGCCAGCAGCCAGGACAGGGGGCTCACCGGGGAGCTGTTTTTT
TRBV10-3	TRBJ2-1	NA	NA	CAISEGGWNEQFF	TGTGCCATCAGTGAGGGGGGCTGGAATGAGCAGTTCTTC
TRBV2	TRBJ2-7	NA	few	CASSGRDSYEQYF	TGTGCCAGCTCTGGCAGGGACTCCTACGAGCAGTACTTC